These 26 T cell receptor beta chains originate from one sample sequenced in a study of STAT5B mutations in CD4+ large granular lymphocyte leukemia. Clones were read by immunoSEQ multiplex PCR, and TCRdb kept only the in-frame ones, dropping some. Of nearly 20,000 clones detected, around 85% appear once; the ten largest clones hold roughly 13%. Sequencing was performed on CD4+ T cells from blood buffy coats. The receptors stem from a human donor in good health.

V gene TRBV11-2 combines with J gene TRBJ2-2; maybe TRBD2 (6 bases). CDR1 SGHAT and CDR2 FQNNGV come from the germline V gene. Trimming left V 1 base short and J 4 bases short, with 10 bases between. This CDR3 comprises 15 residues. CDR3 in DNA: TGTGCCAGCAGCTTAGCTAGGACTATCACCGGGGAGCTGTTTTTT. It specifies CASSLARTITGELFF. Based on the CDR3 plus reference TRBV11-2 and TRBJ2-2, the full variable domain is EAGVAQSPRYKIIEKRQSVAFWCNPISGHATLYWYQQILGQGPKLLIQFQNNGVVDDSQLPKDRFSAERLKGVDSTLKIQPAKLEDSAVYLCASSLARTITGELFFGEGSRLTVL.

This clone was detected a few times. V gene TRBV7-2 combines with J gene TRBJ1-5; perhaps TRBD1 as D (5 bases). CDR3 size: 16 residues. In germline, CDR1 is SGHTA, CDR2 FQGNSA. Trimming cost V 1 base and J 1 base, with 11 bases left between them. The CDR3 nucleotides are TGTGCCAGCAGCTTAGGGGGCGCGGGGAGCAATCAGCCCCAGCATTTT. Translation gives CASSLGGAGSNQPQHF. Full variable domain (remainder filled in from reference TRBV7-2 and TRBJ1-5): GAGVSQSPSNKVTEKGKDVELRCDPISGHTALYWYRQSLGQGLEFLIYFQGNSAPDKSGLPSDRFSAERTGGSVSTLTIQRTQQEDSAVYLCASSLGGAGSNQPQHFGDGTRLSIL.

The chain joins TRBV7-2 to TRBJ1-1; D gene ambiguous. Trimming shortened V by 1 base and J by 4 bases, and 4 bases separated the two germline ends. CDR1 is SGHTA, CDR2 FQGNSA, per germline. This CDR3 is 12 amino acids long. The CDR3 loop reads CASSLDGTEAFF. The CDR3 DNA follows: TGTGCCAGCAGCTTAGACGGCACTGAAGCTTTCTTT.

The table lists this clone with a few counts. The gene calls are TRBV6-1 and TRBJ2-7, with D perhaps matching TRBD1 (5 bases). Trimming stripped 2 bases from V and 0 bases from J, with 14 bases between. The CDR3 extends over 16 amino acids. Germline loops: CDR1 MNHNS, CDR2 SASEGT. The CDR3 nucleotides are TGTGCCAGCAGTGAACCGAAGGGGCCCCTCTCCTACGAGCAGTACTTC. Translated, it gives CASSEPKGPLSYEQYF.

The genes are TRBV2 and TRBJ2-7; D is unclear. V was trimmed by 6 bases and J by 3 bases, leaving 12 bases between them. The CDR3 sequence is 13 residues long. Germline-derived CDR1 and CDR2 are SNHLY and FYNNEI. CDR3 in amino acids: CASRPPVDYEQYF. The CDR3 DNA follows: TGTGCCAGCAGACCTCCCGTTGACTACGAGCAGTACTTC.

The rearrangement joins TRBV2 to TRBJ2-2; 7 bases fit TRBD1. The germline V gene encodes CDR1 SNHLY and CDR2 FYNNEI. This CDR3 comprises 14 residues. J gave up 5 bases and V 9 bases, and 9 bases lay outside the gene matches. The CDR3 sequence: CASSYRGETGELFF. DNA for the CDR3: TGTGCCAGTTCGTACAGGGGAGAGACCGGGGAGCTGTTTTTT. Looking up the rest from reference TRBV2 and TRBJ2-2 gives the full variable domain: EPEVTQTPSHQVTQMGQEVILRCVPISNHLYFYWYRQILGQKVEFLVSFYNNEISEKSEIFDDQFSVERPDGSNFTLKIRSTKLEDSAMYFCASSYRGETGELFFGEGSRLTVL.

V is TRBV7-9 and J is TRBJ2-7, with D uncertain. V lost 3 bases to trimming and J lost 0 bases, with 9 bases between them. This CDR3 comprises 14 residues. Germline lookup yields CDR1 SEHNR and CDR2 FQNEAQ (reference sequence). The CDR3, as DNA: TGTGCCAGCAGCTTGGTTGCCAGCTCCTACGAGCAGTACTTC. It encodes CASSLVASSYEQYF.

The chain links TRBV18 to TRBJ2-7, with D perhaps TRBD2 (7 bases). The CDR3 sequence is 15 residues long. The V and J ends lost 3 bases and 2 bases respectively, with 14 bases between them. Per germline, CDR1 KGHSH and CDR2 LQKENI. This CDR3 is CASSPGAGQPYEQYF. The CDR3 DNA sequence: TGTGCCAGCTCACCGGGAGCGGGACAACCCTACGAGCAGTACTTC.

For the CDR3, the DNA is TGTGCCAGCAGCTTATACAGGGGGACGAGCAGGGATGGCTACACCTTC. This codes for CASSLYRGTSRDGYTF. The chain employs TRBV5-4 and TRBJ1-2, with 8 bases identical to TRBD1. V lost 2 bases and J lost 6; bases outside the gene matches: 12. Germline loops: CDR1 SGHNT, CDR2 YYREEE (reference sequence). The CDR3 totals 16 residues.

The CDR3 DNA reads as TGTGCCAGCAGCTTGGCGGGGTCTACCCCGGGGAATGAGCAGTTCTTC. It encodes CASSLAGSTPGNEQFF. The chain links TRBV5-5 to TRBJ2-1, with D possibly TRBD2 on 5 matching bases. Germline loops: CDR1 SGHKS, CDR2 YYEKEE (reference sequence). Trimming stripped 0 bases from V and 7 bases from J, with 17 bases between. The CDR3 is made up of 16 amino acids.

The chain is built from TRBV19 and TRBJ2-5; no clear D gene. The DNA end is more similar to TRBJ2-7, so the J call may be wrong. The CDR3 totals 17 residues. The germline V gene has CDR1 LNHDA and CDR2 SQIVND (reference sequence). The CDR3 coding sequence is TGTGCCAGTAGTATTGACCCGTCGGGCGAGAGCTCCTACGAGCAGTACTTC. Translating gives CASSIDPSGESSYEQYF.

The gene calls are TRBV29-1 and TRBJ2-7, with 8 bases identical to TRBD1. Germline values: CDR1 SQVTM, CDR2 ANQGSEA. Germline trimming cut 1 base from V and 6 bases from J; bases unmatched to any gene: 5. The CDR3 has 13 residues. Here the CDR3 reads CSVEGQGSREQYF. The CDR3 DNA sequence: TGCAGCGTTGAAGGACAGGGGAGCCGCGAGCAGTACTTC.

The CDR3 bases are TGTGCCAGTAGTGCCCCCGACCGGGACAAGGATGGCTACACCTTC. Its translation: CASSAPDRDKDGYTF. This chain uses TRBV19 with TRBJ1-2; TRBD1 is a possible D gene (6 bases). This CDR3 comprises 15 residues. The germline V and J ends were trimmed by 5 bases and 6 bases, with 19 bases remaining between them. CDR1 is LNHDA and CDR2 is SQIVND in the germline V gene (reference sequence).

The V call is TRBV6-1, the J call TRBJ1-1; perhaps TRBD1 as D (6 bases). Per the germline V gene, CDR1 is MNHNS and CDR2 is SASEGT. This CDR3 spans 16 amino acids. Trimming left V 3 bases short and J 4 bases short, with 18 bases between. CDR3 nucleotide sequence: TGTGCCAGCAGTGACCCTCGGGGGCAGGTGGGCACTGAAGCTTTCTTT. This gives the protein CASSDPRGQVGTEAFF.

The chain carries TRBV19 and TRBJ1-5; D is uncertain. Germline V gene lookup returns CDR1 LNHDA and CDR2 SQIVND (reference sequence). Trimming left V 6 bases short and J 5 bases short, with 17 bases between. The CDR3 loop spans 15 amino acids. CDR3 amino acids: CASRSGEGRDQPQHF. The CDR3 region has the DNA TGTGCCAGTAGAAGCGGGGAGGGTCGGGATCAGCCCCAGCATTTT.

This clone was seen a single time. The V and J genes are TRBV6-5 and TRBJ2-5; D might be TRBD1 (6 bases). CDR3 length: 15 residues. Trimming removed 5 bases at V and 1 base at J, with 14 bases between. Germline-derived CDR1 and CDR2 are MNHEY and SVGAGI. The CDR3 loop reads CASSHTTDSQETQYF. Here the CDR3 DNA reads TGTGCCAGCAGTCACACTACGGACAGCCAAGAGACCCAGTACTTC.

This clone is a singleton in its sample. The CDR3 region is CASGALTSTGFNEKLFF. In DNA, the CDR3 is TGTGCCAGCGGAGCGTTGACGTCGACAGGGTTTAACGAAAAACTGTTTTTT. This chain joins TRBV25-1 and TRBJ1-4; 7 bases align to TRBD1. V shed 8 bases, J shed 8 bases, and the junction held 20 bases outside the gene matches. CDR3 length: 17 residues. Germline V gene sequence: CDR1 MGHDK, CDR2 SYGVNS.

The V and J genes are TRBV2 and TRBJ2-1; 12 bases are a match to TRBD2. Germline CDR1 reads SNHLY; CDR2 reads FYNNEI. V lost 8 bases, J lost 8 bases, and 13 bases stayed unmatched. The CDR3 runs to 16 residues. In DNA form, the CDR3 reads TGTGCCAGCTCCCGTTGGAGACTAGCGGGAGCACATGAGCAGTTCTTC. Its translation: CASSRWRLAGAHEQFF. Full variable domain (missing parts from reference TRBV2 and TRBJ2-1): EPEVTQTPSHQVTQMGQEVILRCVPISNHLYFYWYRQILGQKVEFLVSFYNNEISEKSEIFDDQFSVERPDGSNFTLKIRSTKLEDSAMYFCASSRWRLAGAHEQFFGPGTRLTVL.

The rearrangement joins TRBV30 to TRBJ2-7; 10 positions match TRBD2. The CDR3 length is 14 residues. V gave up 8 bases and J gave up 3 bases; unmatched junction bases: 10. Germline assignment: CDR1 GTSNPN and CDR2 SVGIG (reference sequence). Here the CDR3 reads CARQGAGGSYEQYF. CDR3 bases: TGTGCCCGCCAGGGAGCGGGGGGGAGCTACGAGCAGTACTTC. The complete variable domain, with remaining parts taken from reference TRBV30 and TRBJ2-7, reads SQTIHQWPATLVQPVGSPLSLECTVEGTSNPNLYWYRQAAGRGLQLLFYSVGIGQISSEVPQNLSASRPQDRQFILSSKKLLLSDSGFYLCARQGAGGSYEQYFGPGTRLTVT.

The CDR3 loop reads CASRGQGRNQPQHF. In nucleotides, the CDR3 is TGTGCCAGCAGGGGACAGGGACGCAATCAGCCCCAGCATTTT. The chain uses TRBV2 and TRBJ1-5; 9 positions agree with TRBD1. The CDR3 covers 14 residues. Germline CDR1 is SNHLY and CDR2 is FYNNEI. V lost 6 bases to trimming and J lost 2 bases; unmatched junction nucleotides: 2. Combining the CDR3 with reference TRBV2 and TRBJ1-5 gives the whole variable domain EPEVTQTPSHQVTQMGQEVILRCVPISNHLYFYWYRQILGQKVEFLVSFYNNEISEKSEIFDDQFSVERPDGSNFTLKIRSTKLEDSAMYFCASRGQGRNQPQHFGDGTRLSIL.

The rearrangement joins TRBV9 to TRBJ2-3, with TRBD2 identical over 12 bases. The length of the CDR3 is 16 residues. The germline V gene has CDR1 SGDLS and CDR2 YYNGEE. V shed 3 bases and J 9 bases; nucleotides not matched to a gene: 11. CDR3: CASSATETSGRGTQYF. CDR3 DNA: TGTGCCAGCAGCGCCACGGAGACTAGCGGGAGAGGAACGCAGTATTTT. Based on the CDR3 plus reference TRBV9 and TRBJ2-3, the full variable domain is DSGVTQTPKHLITATGQRVTLRCSPRSGDLSVYWYQQSLDQGLQFLIQYYNGEERAKGNILERFSAQQFPDLHSELNLSSLELGDSALYFCASSATETSGRGTQYFGPGTRLTVL.

The V call is TRBV25-1, the J call TRBJ1-3; perhaps TRBD1 as D (5 bases). Deletions cut 8 bases from V and 1 base from J, with 12 bases between. Germline loops: CDR1 MGHDK, CDR2 SYGVNS. The CDR3 is made up of 14 amino acids. The chain's CDR3 is CASSQDLSGNTIYF. CDR3 nucleotide sequence: TGTGCCAGCTCACAGGACCTATCTGGAAACACCATATATTTT.

The chain couples TRBV7-9 to TRBJ1-1; unclear D gene. Looked up from germline, CDR1 is SEHNR and CDR2 is FQNEAQ (reference sequence). This CDR3 is built from 13 residues. The ends were cut back, 0 bases at V and 5 bases at J, with 7 bases in the middle. CDR3 coding DNA: TGTGCCAGCAGCTTAGCTTTGAGGACTGAAGCTTTCTTT. Translating it yields CASSLALRTEAFF.

The count of this clone is one. This chain connects TRBV5-4 to TRBJ1-1; possible D gene TRBD1, 6 bases. Germline V gene data show CDR1 as SGHNT and CDR2 as YYREEE (reference sequence). The CDR3 loop spans 15 amino acids. Trimming left V 2 bases short and J 0 bases short, with 11 bases between. The CDR3 sequence: CASSFSGTMNTEAFF. The DNA for the CDR3 is TGTGCCAGCAGCTTTTCCGGGACAATGAACACTGAAGCTTTCTTT. The full variable domain, with the rest looked up from reference TRBV5-4 and TRBJ1-1, is ETGVTQSPTHLIKTRGQQVTLRCSSQSGHNTVSWYQQALGQGPQFIFQYYREEENGRGNFPPRFSGLQFPNYSSELNVNALELDDSALYLCASSFSGTMNTEAFFGQGTRLTVV.

The chain recombines TRBV7-7 with TRBJ2-1; 8 bases map to TRBD2. This CDR3 comprises 15 residues. J lost 8 bases, V lost 5 bases, and 11 bases had no gene match. CDR1 and CDR2 from the germline V gene are SSHAT and FNYEAQ (reference sequence). The DNA of the CDR3 is TGTGCCAGCAGCCCCGGCCGGGGGGGCGGGGATGAGCAGTTCTTC. Protein sequence: CASSPGRGGGDEQFF.

The chain couples TRBV29-1 to TRBJ2-7; the D gene is possibly TRBD2 (6 bases). The CDR3 is made up of 13 amino acids. Trimming took off 7 bases at V and 0 bases at J, with 13 bases between the two ends. CDR1 is SQVTM and CDR2 is ANQGSEA in the germline V gene. As DNA, the CDR3 is TGCAGCGCCCGGGACGGGAGCTCCTACGAGCAGTACTTC. As protein: CSARDGSSYEQYF.